The 30 T cell receptor beta chains below come from one sample, sequenced in a study of breast tumors, draining lymph nodes, adjacent tissues. Axillary draining lymph nodes of breast cancer patients supplied the node samples. TCRdb called the multiplex PCR reads again in MiXCR, with one record for every CDR3 protein. The data hold roughly 130,000 distinct CDR3 sequences, with around a third observed a single time. Material for sequencing was axillary lymph node tissue. The origin of the receptors is a female donor with breast cancer. Some clones in this sample may be carry-over from other donors' samples.

The sample holds many counts of this clonotype. The chain uses TRBV6-5 and TRBJ2-3, with TRBD2 matching over 8 bases. This CDR3 comprises 14 residues. V lost 10 bases to trimming and J lost 5 bases; unmatched junction nucleotides: 11. Germline CDR1 is MNHEY and CDR2 is SVGAGI. CDR3 amino acids: CATIPAGVLDTQYF. CDR3 nucleotide sequence: TGTGCCACGATCCCAGCGGGGGTACTAGATACGCAGTATTTT.

Concerning this clonotype itself: At one end, the junction sequence differs from germline, possibly due to a read error. The chain recombines TRBV12-3 or TRBV12-4 with TRBJ2-5; no reliable D call. CDR3 size: 13 residues. CDR3 DNA: TGTGCCAGCAGTGTCATCGTCCAAGGGACCCAGTACTTC. Amino acid sequence: CASSVIVQGTQYF.

The table lists this clonotype with many counts. The J gene is TRBJ2-1, the V gene TRBV12-3 or TRBV12-4; D may be TRBD2 (5 bases). Trimming stripped 3 bases from V and 10 bases from J, with 10 bases between. The CDR3 consists of 12 residues. The CDR3 nucleotides are TGTGCCAGCAGTTTCCTTTCGGGGGAGCAGTTCTTC. Encoded protein: CASSFLSGEQFF.

In regard to this clonotype: At one end, the junction sequence differs from germline, possibly due to a read error. The chain carries TRBV29-1 and TRBJ2-2; the D gene is possibly TRBD1 (6 bases). Germline-derived CDR1 and CDR2 are SQVTM and ANQGSEA. This CDR3 is 18 amino acids long. The CDR3: CSVVPYLTGWRNTGELLF. In DNA form, the CDR3 reads TGCAGCGTTGTTCCGTATTTAACAGGGTGGAGGAACACCGGGGAGCTGCTTTTT.

Ten or more counts support this clonotype. One junction end disagrees with the germline gene, perhaps due to a read error. V and J are TRBV12-3 or TRBV12-4 and TRBJ2-1, with 12 bases aligning to TRBD2. The CDR3 runs to 15 residues. The CDR3 DNA follows: TGTGCCAGCAGTCTAGCGGGGGGGATAAGGAATGAGCAGTTCTTC. Its protein is CASSLAGGIRNEQFF.

The CDR3 DNA follows: TGTGCCAGCAGAGCGACAGAGAGCTTGGGGGAGACCCAGTACTTC. Residues: CASRATESLGETQYF. The chain recombines TRBV2 with TRBJ2-5; D might be TRBD1 (5 bases). Germline assignment: CDR1 SNHLY and CDR2 FYNNEI. The CDR3 is made up of 15 amino acids. Between the trimmed V and J ends, which lost 6 bases and 5 bases, there was a span of 19 bases.

This clonotype has at least ten counts. The chain recombines TRBV18 with TRBJ2-5; possibly TRBD1 for D (5 bases). The CDR3 covers 15 residues. In germline, CDR1 is KGHSH, CDR2 LQKENI. V gave up 0 bases and J gave up 1 base, with 9 bases separating them. The CDR3 region is CASSPPTGLQETQYF. The DNA for the CDR3 is TGTGCCAGCTCACCACCAACAGGCCTCCAAGAGACCCAGTACTTC. Variable domain in full (rest from reference TRBV18 and TRBJ2-5): NAGVMQNPRHLVRRRGQEARLRCSPMKGHSHVYWYRQLPEEGLKFMVYLQKENIIDESGMPKERFSAEFPKEGPSILRIQQVVRGDSAAYFCASSPPTGLQETQYFGPGTRLLVL.

This chain connects TRBV28 to TRBJ1-1; 9 bases match TRBD1. CDR3 length: 12 amino acids. With 8 bases clipped from V and 10 bases from J, the junction kept 8 bases outside the gene matches. Germline V gives CDR1 MDHEN, CDR2 SYDVKM. The CDR3 here is CASGFTGQGAFF. In DNA, the CDR3 is TGTGCCAGCGGCTTTACGGGACAGGGAGCTTTCTTT. Using reference TRBV28 and TRBJ1-1 for the parts outside the CDR3, the full variable domain is DVKVTQSSRYLVKRTGEKVFLECVQDMDHENMFWYRQDPGLGLRLIYFSYDVKMKEKGDIPEGYSVSREKKERFSLILESASTNQTSMYLCASGFTGQGAFFGQGTRLTVV.

This clonotype was observed a single time. Being one base from a much bigger clone, this may be a read error. Because the CDR3 is missing its conserved closing phenylalanine or tryptophan, this is likely a read error. The limits of the CDR3 on the DNA are not certain, so only TCRdb's listed CDR3 is given. The CDR3 is CASSRQEREQFA. The chain has TRBV12-3 or TRBV12-4 and TRBJ2-1; TRBD1 is the table's D call and was not checked against the DNA. The CDR3 adds up to 12 amino acids, both ends counted.

This clonotype was detected many times. This chain connects TRBV7-9 to TRBJ2-5, with TRBD1 matching 7 bases. The CDR3 contains 15 residues. Unmatched junction bases numbered 12, after V lost 6 bases and J lost 5 bases. CDR1 SEHNR and CDR2 FQNEAQ come from the germline V gene (reference sequence). The CDR3 bases are TGTGCCAGCAGTTCTGGACAGGCACCGTGGGAGACCCAGTACTTC. It specifies CASSSGQAPWETQYF.

The chain employs TRBV2 and TRBJ2-1; TRBD2 aligns across 7 bases. Trimming cost V 1 base and J 9 bases; bases outside gene matches: 12. The length of the CDR3 is 16 residues. The germline V gene encodes CDR1 SNHLY and CDR2 FYNNEI. CDR3 in DNA: TGTGCCAGCAGTGAAGGAGGGACTAAGACTCGAGGTGAGCAGTTCTTC. Its protein is CASSEGGTKTRGEQFF.

This clonotype was counted many times. This rearrangement joins TRBV9 to TRBJ2-3; D may be TRBD2 (7 bases). Germline lookup yields CDR1 SGDLS and CDR2 YYNGEE. Between the trimmed V and J ends, which lost 4 bases and 3 bases, there was a span of 15 bases. This CDR3 has 15 residues. The CDR3 coding sequence is TGTGCCAGCAGCCCAGACGGGGGGCGGACAGATACGCAGTATTTT. This sequence encodes CASSPDGGRTDTQYF.

This clonotype has a handful of counts. The gene calls are TRBV5-8 and TRBJ1-4; weak D call: TRBD1 (6 bases). Per the germline V gene, CDR1 is SGHTS and CDR2 is YDEGEE. V was pared by 3 bases and J by 5 bases, with 11 bases between. The CDR3 covers 14 residues. CDR3 amino acids: CASSYGTKNEKLFF. CDR3 nucleotides: TGTGCCAGCAGCTACGGGACAAAGAATGAAAAACTGTTTTTT. The variable domain in full, completed from reference TRBV5-8 and TRBJ1-4, reads EAGVTQSPTHLIKTRGQQATLRCSPISGHTSVYWYQQALGLGLQFLLWYDEGEERNRGNFPPRFSGRQFPNYSSELNVNALELEDSALYLCASSYGTKNEKLFFGSGTQLSVL.

Of note for this clonotype: Since a much larger clone is just one base distant, this may be a read error. The gene calls are TRBV6-1 and TRBJ2-3; D possibly matches TRBD1 or TRBD2 (6 bases each). CDR3 length equals 16 residues. CDR1 and CDR2 (germline): MNHNS, SASEGT. Trimming removed 5 bases at V and 0 bases at J, with 15 bases between. CDR3 region: CASSPHGGSSTDTQYF. The CDR3 nucleotides are TGTGCCAGCAGTCCCCACGGGGGCTCGAGCACAGATACGCAGTATTTT.

This clonotype was seen at least ten times. The V and J genes are TRBV19 and TRBJ1-6; 8 nucleotides agree with TRBD1. The CDR3 has 13 amino acids. J lost 14 bases, V lost 5 bases, and 8 bases had no gene match. Germline CDR1 and CDR2: LNHDA and SQIVND (reference sequence). In nucleotides, the CDR3 is TGTGCCAGTAGTGGTGACAGGGGAGAGGCCCTCCACTTT. Translated: CASSGDRGEALHF.

This clonotype was observed many times. This sequence joins TRBV20-1 and TRBJ1-5; D may be TRBD1 (6 bases). V was shortened by 4 bases and J by 2 bases, with 15 bases between the two germline ends. The CDR3 has 15 residues. The V gene's germline CDR1 is DFQATT and CDR2 SNEGSKA (reference sequence). CDR3 sequence: CSAIPGARGNQPQHF. The CDR3 DNA reads as TGCAGTGCTATACCGGGGGCGAGAGGCAATCAGCCCCAGCATTTT.

This clonotype was found many times. V gene TRBV5-1 combines with J gene TRBJ1-4; 8 bases map to TRBD1. Germline CDR1 reads SGHRS; CDR2 reads YFSETQ. The length of the CDR3 is 14 residues. The junction had 2 bases not matched to a gene; V was cut back by 0 bases and J by 7 bases. This CDR3 is CASSLGQGFEKLFF. CDR3 DNA: TGCGCCAGCAGCTTGGGACAGGGGTTTGAAAAACTGTTTTTT. Full variable domain (rest looked up from reference TRBV5-1 and TRBJ1-4): KAGVTQTPRYLIKTRGQQVTLSCSPISGHRSVSWYQQTPGQGLQFLFEYFSETQRNKGNFPGRFSGRQFSNSRSEMNVSTLELGDSALYLCASSLGQGFEKLFFGSGTQLSVL.

There are many counts of this clonotype. This chain links TRBV12-3 or TRBV12-4 with TRBJ2-5; D remains ambiguous. The CDR3 has 13 residues. Trimming pared 8 bases from V and 5 bases from J, leaving 15 bases between. The CDR3 spells CASLGGVRETQYF. The CDR3 DNA reads as TGTGCCAGCTTAGGTGGGGTGCGCGAGACCCAGTACTTC.

This clonotype was seen at least ten times. V is TRBV30 and J is TRBJ2-2; TRBD1 matches at 8 bases. There are 15 residues in the CDR3. CDR1 and CDR2 from the germline V gene are GTSNPN and SVGIG (reference sequence). The V segment lost 4 bases and the J segment 4 bases; nucleotides outside the gene matches: 8. CDR3 DNA: TGTGCCTGGACCGGGCGGACAGGGATCACCGGGGAGCTGTTTTTT. It specifies CAWTGRTGITGELFF.

Worth noting for this clonotype: At one end, the junction sequence differs from germline, possibly due to a read error. The chain couples TRBV7-2 to TRBJ2-1; maybe TRBD2 (7 bases). Germline V gene data show CDR1 as SGHTA and CDR2 as FQGNSA. The CDR3 runs 16 residues. The CDR3 is CANTHQGGGHYDEQFF. CDR3 in DNA: TGTGCCAACACTCACCAAGGGGGGGGACACTACGATGAGCAGTTCTTC.

This clonotype occurred many times. Here the CDR3 DNA reads TGTGCCAGCAGAAGGGCCGGTTATGGCTACACCTTC. Translated: CASRRAGYGYTF. The V gene is TRBV12-3 or TRBV12-4, the J gene TRBJ1-2; D ambiguous. The CDR3 covers 12 residues. The V gene lost 6 bases and the J gene lost 5 bases, with 10 bases spanning the gap.

J is TRBJ1-5 and V is TRBV28; 9 nucleotides line up with TRBD1. Unmatched junction bases numbered 9, after V lost 5 bases and J lost 4 bases. Looked up from germline, CDR1 is MDHEN and CDR2 is SYDVKM. The CDR3 runs to 16 residues. The CDR3 here is CASSPSTGTGNQPQHF. The CDR3 DNA sequence: TGTGCCAGCAGTCCCTCAACCGGGACAGGGAATCAGCCCCAGCATTTT.

In its sample, this clonotype was seen many times. This chain joins TRBV7-3 and TRBJ1-2; D uncertain. V was trimmed by 5 bases and J by 4 bases, leaving 14 bases between them. The CDR3 spans 14 residues. In germline, CDR1 is SGHTA, CDR2 FQGTGA. CDR3 protein: CASSPQPGIYGYTF. The CDR3 region has the DNA TGTGCCAGCAGCCCCCAGCCGGGGATCTATGGCTACACCTTC.

Remarks on this clonotype: Its ends do not fully match the called genes, so a read error is possible. V and J are TRBV3-1 and TRBJ2-5, with 7 nucleotides matching TRBD1. CDR1 and CDR2 from the germline V gene are LGHDT and YNNKEL (reference sequence). This CDR3 has 15 residues. The CDR3 nucleotides are TGCGCCAGCAGCCGAATACACAGGGGCCAAGAGACCCAGTACTTC. The encoded protein is CASSRIHRGQETQYF.

This clonotype was seen ten or more times. The rearrangement links TRBV6-5 to TRBJ1-6, with 7 positions matching TRBD1. The V gene's germline CDR1 is MNHEY and CDR2 SVGAGI. The CDR3 has 15 amino acids. The V segment lost 4 bases and the J segment 6 bases; nucleotides outside the gene matches: 6. This chain's CDR3 is CASSWDSGPNSPLHF. Here the CDR3 DNA reads TGTGCCAGCAGTTGGGACAGCGGTCCTAATTCACCCCTCCACTTT.

Comment on this clonotype: The conserved phenylalanine or tryptophan normally closing the CDR3 is absent here, so this likely arose from a read error. The V gene is TRBV19, the J gene TRBJ1-2; TRBD1 matches at 10 bases. CDR3 length: 16 residues. Germline CDR1 is LNHDA and CDR2 is SQIVND (reference sequence). Unmatched junction bases numbered 14, after V lost 7 bases and J lost 6 bases. For the CDR3, the DNA is TGTGCCAGTAACCCTCTTTCAGGGACAGGGGAGGATGGCTACACCTCC. Its translation is CASNPLSGTGEDGYTS.

V and J are TRBV20-1 and TRBJ2-3; D remains unclear. Looked up from germline, CDR1 is DFQATT and CDR2 is SNEGSKA (reference sequence). Trimming removed 4 bases from V and 3 bases from J, with 11 bases in between. The CDR3 has 13 amino acids. The CDR3 is CSAIPQGTDTQYF. CDR3 nucleotides: TGCAGTGCTATCCCCCAAGGGACAGATACGCAGTATTTT.

The gene calls are TRBV7-6 and TRBJ1-3; D not certain. The CDR3 has 15 residues. Germline-derived CDR1 and CDR2 are SGHVS and FNYEAQ. The ends were cut back, 1 base at V and 0 bases at J, with 7 bases in the middle. The CDR3 nucleotides are TGTGCCAGCAGCTTAGGAGGCACCTCTGGAAACACCATATATTTT. It is translated as CASSLGGTSGNTIYF.

This clonotype was picked up many times. The chain uses TRBV12-3 or TRBV12-4 and TRBJ1-3; no clear D gene. Trimming removed 2 bases from V and 4 bases from J, with 12 bases in between. The CDR3 is made up of 15 amino acids. DNA of the CDR3: TGTGCCAGCAGTTTACCCGTTGCGGGGGGAAACACCATATATTTT. Translated: CASSLPVAGGNTIYF.

The chain is built from TRBV11-2 and TRBJ2-7; D might be TRBD1 or TRBD2, each matching 5 bases. The V gene's germline CDR1 is SGHAT and CDR2 FQNNGV. Trimming left V 4 bases short and J 2 bases short, with 12 bases between. CDR3 length: 14 amino acids. DNA for the CDR3: TGTGCCAGCAGCTCCCGGGACCGGGCCTACGAGCAGTACTTC. Protein: CASSSRDRAYEQYF.